This T cell receptor beta chain stems from a study of T cells in Graves' hyperthyroidism and ophthalmopathy. Authors of the study amplified TCR beta CDR3 regions from RNA transcripts. First-round RT-PCR targeting the TCR CDR3 was performed with the HTBI primer set. MiXCR, applied by TCRdb to the multiplex PCR reads, yields one record per CDR3 protein. The sample lists hundreds of thousands of distinct CDR3 sequences, 35% to 55% occurring once. Diagnoses were established using clinical symptoms, serum thyroxine and TRAb, thyroid ultrasound and orbital computed tomography. Germline V gene sequence: CDR1 SEHNR, CDR2 FQNEAQ (reference sequence). The V end lost 3 bases, the J end lost 5 bases, and 11 bases lay between the germline ends. There are 13 residues in the CDR3.

The clonotype was recovered from a woman younger than 35 with Graves' hyperthyroidism. The rearrangement joins TRBV7-9 to TRBJ2-7; D uncertain. Sequencing used peripheral blood or thyroid tissue (not recorded which). The CDR3 DNA is TGTGCCAGCAGCTTTATCGGAGCCCACGAGCAGTACTTC. It codes for CASSFIGAHEQYF.